The 22 T cell receptor beta chains in this list originate from one sample, sequenced in a study of monozygotic twins with inflammatory bowel disease. TCRdb reprocessed the 5' RACE reads; each CDR3 protein has one entry and no DNA is given. This sample's clone table lists roughly 140,000 distinct CDR3 sequences. Sequenced input: blood. The receptor source for this set is a human donor with ulcerative colitis or Crohn's disease, or a healthy co-twin of an affected twin (not recorded which).

This chain connects TRBV25-1 to TRBJ1-1. CDR3 length: 14 residues. From germline, CDR1 is MGHDK and CDR2 SYGVNS. The CDR3 is CASSEYGRNTEAFF.

This rearrangement joins TRBV18 to TRBJ1-4. In germline, CDR1 is KGHSH, CDR2 LQKENI. The CDR3 extends over 13 amino acids. The CDR3 sequence: CVSSGGTNEKLFF.

This chain links TRBV20-1 with TRBJ2-2; without DNA, the TCRdb call of TRBD1 cannot be checked. This CDR3 spans 14 amino acids. CDR1 DFQATT and CDR2 SNEGSKA come from the germline V gene (reference sequence). The CDR3 reads CSARVTGGPGELFF.

The chain is built from TRBV12-3 or TRBV12-4 and TRBJ2-4; TCRdb gives TRBD2 as the D gene, but with no DNA this cannot be confirmed. This CDR3 has 17 residues. The CDR3 protein is CASSPSTVRVAKNIQYF.

The CDR3 here is CAIRKRQGEFSYNEQFF. The chain employs TRBV10-3 and TRBJ2-1; TCRdb returns TRBD1, unconfirmable since there is no DNA. The CDR3 contains 17 residues. Germline V gene data show CDR1 as ENHRY and CDR2 as SYGVKD.

The V gene is TRBV5-1, the J gene TRBJ1-6; TCRdb calls TRBD1, which cannot be checked without DNA. This CDR3 has 15 residues. Germline CDR1 reads SGHRS; CDR2 reads YFSETQ. The CDR3 loop reads CASSRTTGENSPLHF.

This chain uses TRBV2 with TRBJ2-2; TCRdb designates TRBD1, a call that cannot be tested without DNA. The CDR3 sequence is 16 residues long. Germline assignment: CDR1 SNHLY and CDR2 FYNNEI. CDR3 sequence: CASRTGAPSNTGELFF.

This chain links TRBV2 with TRBJ2-1; TCRdb's assignment of TRBD1 cannot be checked, as there is no DNA. The germline V gene encodes CDR1 SNHLY and CDR2 FYNNEI. There are 13 residues in the CDR3. The CDR3 region is CATHGTAYNEQFF.

The chain employs TRBV6-5 and TRBJ2-1; TCRdb indicates TRBD1, and absent DNA this call remains unverified. The CDR3 is 17 residues long. Germline CDR1 and CDR2: MNHEY and SVGAGI. This CDR3 is CASSYSLGQGVKNEQFF.

This chain connects TRBV7-9 to TRBJ2-7. Germline CDR1 and CDR2: SEHNR and FQNEAQ (reference sequence). The CDR3 consists of 11 residues. CDR3: CASSLSFEQYF.

The chain couples TRBV6-1 to TRBJ2-5; absent DNA, TCRdb's TRBD1 call cannot be checked. In germline, CDR1 is MNHNS, CDR2 SASEGT. This CDR3 has 14 residues. The CDR3 loop reads CASSTGGGMETQYF.

The J gene is TRBJ1-2, the V gene TRBV4-3. This CDR3 is built from 14 residues. Germline lookup yields CDR1 LGHNA and CDR2 YSLEER. The CDR3 reads CASSHNRIPYGYTF.

The V and J genes are TRBV6-1 and TRBJ1-5; TCRdb designates TRBD1, a call that cannot be tested without DNA. CDR1 and CDR2 (germline): MNHNS, SASEGT. This CDR3 spans 15 amino acids. The chain's CDR3 is CASSERTDRNQPQHF.

The chain has TRBV7-9 and TRBJ1-4; lacking DNA, the TRBD1 call made by TCRdb goes unchecked. CDR3 length: 15 amino acids. CDR1 and CDR2 (germline): SEHNR, FQNEAQ (reference sequence). The CDR3 here is CASSPWTGRNEKLFF. The full variable domain, completed using reference TRBV7-9 and TRBJ1-4, is DTGVSQNPRHKITKRGQNVTFRCDPISEHNRLYWYRQTLGQGPEFLTYFQNEAQLEKSRLLSDRFSAERPKGSFSTLEIQRTEQGDSAMYLCASSPWTGRNEKLFFGSGTQLSVL.

The J gene is TRBJ1-1, the V gene TRBV20-1; TCRdb designates TRBD1, a call that cannot be tested without DNA. The CDR3 consists of 13 residues. Germline assignment: CDR1 DFQATT and CDR2 SNEGSKA (reference sequence). CDR3: CSASRDQNTEAFF.

The genes are TRBV3-1 and TRBJ2-5. The CDR3 spans 12 residues. In germline, CDR1 is LGHDT, CDR2 YNNKEL (reference sequence). CDR3 in amino acids: CASSPRRETQYF.

The V gene is TRBV7-2, the J gene TRBJ2-3; TCRdb's D gene call, TRBD1, goes unchecked for lack of DNA. Germline CDR1 is SGHTA and CDR2 is FQGNSA. The CDR3 contains 15 residues. The CDR3 here is CASSPRDAFTDTQYF.

This chain connects TRBV6-2 or TRBV6-3 to TRBJ2-1; checking the TCRdb D call of TRBD1 is not possible without DNA. This CDR3 region has 13 residues. CDR1 is MNHEY, CDR2 SVGEGT, per germline. The CDR3 spells CASSYWGYHEQFF.

J is TRBJ2-7 and V is TRBV7-3; TCRdb lists TRBD1, though no DNA is available to test this call. CDR1 SGHTA and CDR2 FQGTGA come from the germline V gene. The CDR3 has 16 residues. The CDR3 region is CASSLRGTGGLYEQYF. Complete variable domain (other parts from reference TRBV7-3 and TRBJ2-7): GAGVSQTPSNKVTEKGKYVELRCDPISGHTALYWYRQSLGQGPEFLIYFQGTGAADDSGLPNDRFFAVRPEGSVSTLKIQRTERGDSAVYLCASSLRGTGGLYEQYFGPGTRLTVT.

The CDR3 loop reads CSAPDRGQSPLHF. The chain couples TRBV20-1 to TRBJ1-6; TCRdb gives TRBD1 as the D gene, but with no DNA this cannot be confirmed. The CDR3 consists of 13 residues. Per germline, CDR1 DFQATT and CDR2 SNEGSKA (reference sequence).

The J gene is TRBJ2-7, the V gene TRBV5-1. The CDR3 contains 14 residues. Per germline, CDR1 SGHRS and CDR2 YFSETQ. This CDR3 is CASSSEPASYEQYF.

The chain couples TRBV7-2 to TRBJ2-1. Germline CDR1 is SGHTA and CDR2 is FQGNSA. There are 12 residues in the CDR3. The CDR3 spells CASSFIVSEQFF.